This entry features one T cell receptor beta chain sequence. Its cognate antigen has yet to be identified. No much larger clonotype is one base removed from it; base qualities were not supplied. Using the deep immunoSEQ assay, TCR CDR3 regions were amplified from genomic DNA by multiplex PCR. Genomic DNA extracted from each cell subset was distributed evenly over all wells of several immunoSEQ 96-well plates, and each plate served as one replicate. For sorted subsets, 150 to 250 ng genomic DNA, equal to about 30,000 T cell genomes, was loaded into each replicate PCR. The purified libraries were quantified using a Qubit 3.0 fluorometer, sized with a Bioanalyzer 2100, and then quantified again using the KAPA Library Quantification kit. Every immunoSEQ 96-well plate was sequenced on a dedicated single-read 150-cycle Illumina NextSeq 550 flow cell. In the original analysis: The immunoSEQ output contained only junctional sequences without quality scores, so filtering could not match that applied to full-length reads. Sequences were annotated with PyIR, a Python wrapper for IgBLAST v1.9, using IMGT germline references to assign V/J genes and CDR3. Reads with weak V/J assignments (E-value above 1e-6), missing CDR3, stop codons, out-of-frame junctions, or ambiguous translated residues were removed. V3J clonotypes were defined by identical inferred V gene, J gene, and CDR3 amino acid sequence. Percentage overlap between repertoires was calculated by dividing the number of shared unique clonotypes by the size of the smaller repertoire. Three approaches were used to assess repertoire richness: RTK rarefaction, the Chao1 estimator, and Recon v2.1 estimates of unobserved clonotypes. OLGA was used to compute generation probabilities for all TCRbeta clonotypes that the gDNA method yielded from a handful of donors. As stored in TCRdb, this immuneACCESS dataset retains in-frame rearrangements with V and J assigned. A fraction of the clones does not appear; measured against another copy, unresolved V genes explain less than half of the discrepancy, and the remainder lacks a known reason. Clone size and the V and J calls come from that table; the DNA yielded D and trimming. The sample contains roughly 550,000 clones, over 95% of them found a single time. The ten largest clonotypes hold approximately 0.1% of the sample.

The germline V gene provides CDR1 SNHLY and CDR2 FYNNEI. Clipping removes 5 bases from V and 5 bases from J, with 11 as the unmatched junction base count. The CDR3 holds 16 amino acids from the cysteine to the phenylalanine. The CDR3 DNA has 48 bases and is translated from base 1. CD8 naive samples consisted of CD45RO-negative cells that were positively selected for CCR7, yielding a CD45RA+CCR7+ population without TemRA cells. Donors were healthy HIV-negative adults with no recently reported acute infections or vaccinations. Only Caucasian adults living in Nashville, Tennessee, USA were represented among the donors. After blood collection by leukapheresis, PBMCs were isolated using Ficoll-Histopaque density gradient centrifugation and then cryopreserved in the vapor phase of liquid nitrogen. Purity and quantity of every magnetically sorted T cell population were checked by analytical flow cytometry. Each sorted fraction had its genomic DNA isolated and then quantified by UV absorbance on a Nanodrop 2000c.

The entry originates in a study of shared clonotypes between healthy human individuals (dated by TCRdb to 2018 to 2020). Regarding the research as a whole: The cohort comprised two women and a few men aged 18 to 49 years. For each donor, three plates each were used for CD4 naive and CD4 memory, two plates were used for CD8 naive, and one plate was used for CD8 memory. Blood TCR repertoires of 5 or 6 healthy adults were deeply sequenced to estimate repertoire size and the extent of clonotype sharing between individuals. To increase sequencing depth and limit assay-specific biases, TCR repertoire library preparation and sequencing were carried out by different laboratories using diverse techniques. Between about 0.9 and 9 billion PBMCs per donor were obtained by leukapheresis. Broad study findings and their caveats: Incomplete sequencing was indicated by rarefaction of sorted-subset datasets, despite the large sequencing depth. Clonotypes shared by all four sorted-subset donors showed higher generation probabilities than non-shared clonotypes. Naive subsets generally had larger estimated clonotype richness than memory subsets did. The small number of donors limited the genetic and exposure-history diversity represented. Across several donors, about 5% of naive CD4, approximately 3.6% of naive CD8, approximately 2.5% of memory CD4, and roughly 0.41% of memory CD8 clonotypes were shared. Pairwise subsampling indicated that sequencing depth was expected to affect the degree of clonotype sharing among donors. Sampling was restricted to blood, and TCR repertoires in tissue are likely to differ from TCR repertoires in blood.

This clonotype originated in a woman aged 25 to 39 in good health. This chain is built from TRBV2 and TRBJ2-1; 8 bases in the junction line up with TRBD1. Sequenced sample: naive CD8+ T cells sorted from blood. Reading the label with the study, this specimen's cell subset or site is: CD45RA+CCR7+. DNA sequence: TGTGCCAGCAGTCTGGACAGGGCACAACTGAACAATGAGCAGTTCTTC. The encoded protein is CASSLDRAQLNNEQFF.